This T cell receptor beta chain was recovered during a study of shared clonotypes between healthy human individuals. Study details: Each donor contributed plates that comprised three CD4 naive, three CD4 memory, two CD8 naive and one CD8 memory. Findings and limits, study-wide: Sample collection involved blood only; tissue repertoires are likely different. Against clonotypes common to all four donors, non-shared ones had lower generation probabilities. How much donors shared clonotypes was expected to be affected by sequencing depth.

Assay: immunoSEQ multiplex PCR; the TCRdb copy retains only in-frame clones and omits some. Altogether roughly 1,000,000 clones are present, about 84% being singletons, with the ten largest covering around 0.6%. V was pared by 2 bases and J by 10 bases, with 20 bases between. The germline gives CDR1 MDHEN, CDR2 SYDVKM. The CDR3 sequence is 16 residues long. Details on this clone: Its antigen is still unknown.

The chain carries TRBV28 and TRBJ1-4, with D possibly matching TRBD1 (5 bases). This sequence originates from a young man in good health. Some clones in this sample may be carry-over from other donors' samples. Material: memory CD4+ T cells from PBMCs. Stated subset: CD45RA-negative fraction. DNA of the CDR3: TGTGCCAGCAGTTTAAGGGACGGTCTAGGCTTCGGAAAACTGTTTTTT. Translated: CASSLRDGLGFGKLFF.